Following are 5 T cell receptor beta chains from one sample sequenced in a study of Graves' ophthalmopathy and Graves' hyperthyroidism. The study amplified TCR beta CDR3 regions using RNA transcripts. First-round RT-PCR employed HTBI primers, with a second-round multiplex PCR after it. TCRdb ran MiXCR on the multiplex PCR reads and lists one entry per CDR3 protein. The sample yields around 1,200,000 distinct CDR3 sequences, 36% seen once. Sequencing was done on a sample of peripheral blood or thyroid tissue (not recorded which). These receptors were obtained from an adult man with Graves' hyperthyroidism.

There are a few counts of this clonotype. CDR3 sequence (DNA): TGTGCCAGCAGCCCTCTACTAGCGGGGCAAGAGACCCAGTACTTC. It specifies CASSPLLAGQETQYF. The V gene is TRBV7-9, the J gene TRBJ2-5, with 10 bases lining up with TRBD2. Trimming cost V 5 bases and J 2 bases; bases outside gene matches: 5. The CDR3 is made up of 15 amino acids. Germline V gene sequence: CDR1 SEHNR, CDR2 FQNEAQ (reference sequence).

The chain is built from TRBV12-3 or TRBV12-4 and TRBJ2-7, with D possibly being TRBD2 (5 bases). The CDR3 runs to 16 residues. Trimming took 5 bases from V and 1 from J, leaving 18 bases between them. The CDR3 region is CASSVPPGKGSYEQYF. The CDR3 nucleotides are TGTGCCAGCAGTGTGCCCCCGGGGAAAGGGTCCTACGAGCAGTACTTC.

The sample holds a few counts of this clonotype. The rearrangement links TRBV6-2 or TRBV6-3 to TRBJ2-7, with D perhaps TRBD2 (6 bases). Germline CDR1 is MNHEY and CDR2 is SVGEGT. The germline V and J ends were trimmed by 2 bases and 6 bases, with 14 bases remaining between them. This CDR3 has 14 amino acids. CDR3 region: CASSYTGLPVEQYF. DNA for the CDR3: TGTGCCAGCAGTTACACGGGACTCCCCGTCGAGCAGTACTTC.

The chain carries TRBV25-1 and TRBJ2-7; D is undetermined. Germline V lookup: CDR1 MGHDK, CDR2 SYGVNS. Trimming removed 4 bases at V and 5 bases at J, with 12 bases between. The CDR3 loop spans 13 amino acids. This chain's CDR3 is CASSAWGSDEQYF. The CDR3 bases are TGTGCCAGCAGTGCATGGGGTTCCGACGAGCAGTACTTC.

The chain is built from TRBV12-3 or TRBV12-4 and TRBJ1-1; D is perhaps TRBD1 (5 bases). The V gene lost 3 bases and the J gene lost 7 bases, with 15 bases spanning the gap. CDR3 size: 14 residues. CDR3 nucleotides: TGTGCCAGCAGTTTGGGCTATGGGGGGGGTGAAGCTTTCTTT. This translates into CASSLGYGGGEAFF.